These 28 T cell receptor beta chains came from one sample sequenced in a study of T cells expressing NK-cell markers. No DNA is given; TCRdb re-called the 5' RACE reads and lists each CDR3 protein once. This repertoire comprises fewer than 550,000 distinct CDR3 sequences; its ten largest clones make up roughly 1.4%. The source material was blood T cells: a sorted CD56 or NKG2C T cell subset, CD4+ or CD8+ T cells, or bulk PBMC T cells (not recorded which). The receptors derive from a woman in her forties or fifties in good health.

The rearrangement uses TRBV5-1 and TRBJ2-3; the TCRdb call, TRBD2, lacks DNA for checking. CDR1 and CDR2 (germline): SGHRS, YFSETQ. This CDR3 comprises 16 residues. CDR3 region: CASSRSGRAYMDTQYF.

The rearrangement joins TRBV9 to TRBJ2-1; TCRdb calls TRBD1, which cannot be checked without DNA. The CDR3 covers 18 residues. CDR1 and CDR2 from the germline V gene are SGDLS and YYNGEE. CDR3 in amino acids: CASSPFFSGAGSYNEQFF. The complete variable domain, with remaining parts taken from reference TRBV9 and TRBJ2-1, reads DSGVTQTPKHLITATGQRVTLRCSPRSGDLSVYWYQQSLDQGLQFLIQYYNGEERAKGNILERFSAQQFPDLHSELNLSSLELGDSALYFCASSPFFSGAGSYNEQFFGPGTRLTVL.

J is TRBJ2-1 and V is TRBV29-1; TCRdb names TRBD2, which stays unverified in the absence of DNA. Looked up from germline, CDR1 is SQVTM and CDR2 is ANQGSEA. The CDR3 length is 13 residues. The chain's CDR3 is CSALLGVYNEQFF.

V usage is TRBV20-1 and J usage is TRBJ1-1; the TRBD1 assignment by TCRdb is unverifiable without DNA. This CDR3 spans 13 amino acids. Germline V gene lookup returns CDR1 DFQATT and CDR2 SNEGSKA (reference sequence). The CDR3 sequence: CSARDASGQGAFF.

The J gene is TRBJ1-1, the V gene TRBV5-6. The V gene's germline CDR1 is SGHDT and CDR2 YYEEEE. The CDR3 spans 17 residues. This chain's CDR3 is CASSLEYFGRKNTEAFF.

The chain links TRBV18 to TRBJ2-5; absent DNA, TCRdb's TRBD1 call cannot be checked. Germline V gives CDR1 KGHSH, CDR2 LQKENI. CDR3 size: 13 residues. CDR3 loop: CASSPARDRTQYF.

This chain links TRBV5-1 with TRBJ2-2; TCRdb gives TRBD2 as the D gene, but with no DNA this cannot be confirmed. The germline V gene has CDR1 SGHRS and CDR2 YFSETQ. CDR3 length: 16 residues. CDR3 sequence: CASSLREAVSTGELFF.

The chain combines TRBV12-3 or TRBV12-4 with TRBJ1-6; as DNA is missing, the TRBD1 call by TCRdb cannot be tested. CDR3 length: 13 residues. The CDR3 here is CASSPLSTSPLHF.

The rearrangement joins TRBV18 to TRBJ2-5; the TCRdb D gene call, TRBD1, has no DNA to confirm it. This CDR3 has 16 residues. Germline V CDR1 and CDR2: KGHSH, LQKENI. CDR3 protein: CASSPLGTGAQETQYF.

The J gene is TRBJ2-1, the V gene TRBV11-2; TCRdb returns TRBD2, unconfirmable since there is no DNA. There are 15 residues in the CDR3. CDR1 and CDR2 (germline): SGHAT, FQNNGV. The CDR3 sequence: CASSAARDYYNEQFF.

The chain joins TRBV29-1 to TRBJ2-7; TCRdb designates TRBD1, a call that cannot be tested without DNA. Germline CDR1 is SQVTM and CDR2 is ANQGSEA. CDR3 length: 13 residues. The CDR3 region is CSVGTDSLAGQYF.

The V gene is TRBV14, the J gene TRBJ2-1; absent DNA, TCRdb's TRBD2 call cannot be checked. Germline-derived CDR1 and CDR2 are SGHDN and FVKESK. The CDR3 length is 16 residues. The CDR3 is CASSQERLAGNDEQFF.

The chain combines TRBV5-1 with TRBJ2-3; TCRdb's assignment of TRBD2 cannot be checked, as there is no DNA. The CDR3 spans 16 residues. Germline V gene lookup returns CDR1 SGHRS and CDR2 YFSETQ. The CDR3 spells CASSLRTSGGTDTQYF.

The gene calls are TRBV5-1 and TRBJ1-1. This CDR3 is 15 amino acids long. Germline CDR1 reads SGHRS; CDR2 reads YFSETQ. The CDR3: CASSWRGTVNTEAFF.

The chain has TRBV5-1 and TRBJ2-7; TCRdb's D call of TRBD1 is untestable without DNA. Germline values: CDR1 SGHRS, CDR2 YFSETQ. The CDR3 spans 15 residues. This chain's CDR3 is CASSLFGQGAYEQYF.

The chain has TRBV19 and TRBJ2-7; without DNA, the TCRdb call of TRBD1 cannot be checked. The CDR3 contains 14 residues. Germline V CDR1 and CDR2: LNHDA, SQIVND (reference sequence). CDR3 region: CASSKRTGAYEQYF.

This chain links TRBV29-1 with TRBJ2-1; TCRdb's D gene call, TRBD1, goes unchecked for lack of DNA. Germline values: CDR1 SQVTM, CDR2 ANQGSEA. CDR3 length equals 13 residues. CDR3 sequence reads: CSVPGRTYNEQFF.

The chain links TRBV7-9 to TRBJ2-1; TCRdb returns TRBD1, unconfirmable since there is no DNA. Germline V gives CDR1 SEHNR, CDR2 FQNEAQ (reference sequence). This CDR3 has 16 residues. The CDR3 region is CASSWEQGVFLNEQFF.

This CDR3 reads CASSQERSSFRVTGELFF. The chain links TRBV14 to TRBJ2-2. The CDR3 length is 18 residues. Germline CDR1 and CDR2: SGHDN and FVKESK. The variable domain in full, completed from reference TRBV14 and TRBJ2-2, reads EAGVTQFPSHSVIEKGQTVTLRCDPISGHDNLYWYRRVMGKEIKFLLHFVKESKQDESGMPNNRFLAERTGGTYSTLKVQPAELEDSGVYFCASSQERSSFRVTGELFFGEGSRLTVL.

This chain uses TRBV7-9 with TRBJ2-7; TCRdb outputs TRBD1, but without DNA this stays unchecked. The CDR3 is 15 amino acids. Germline loops: CDR1 SEHNR, CDR2 FQNEAQ (reference sequence). The CDR3: CASSSGGPLSYEQYF.

The chain employs TRBV20-1 and TRBJ1-2; TCRdb lists TRBD1, though no DNA is available to test this call. Germline V CDR1 and CDR2: DFQATT, SNEGSKA (reference sequence). The CDR3 sequence is 12 residues long. The CDR3 spells CSVIDREDGYTF.

This chain uses TRBV18 with TRBJ2-7; the TRBD1 assignment by TCRdb is unverifiable without DNA. Per the germline V gene, CDR1 is KGHSH and CDR2 is LQKENI. The CDR3 length is 13 residues. CDR3 loop: CASSPGGHYEQYF.

This chain links TRBV29-1 with TRBJ2-5; TCRdb selects TRBD1, and the lack of DNA leaves this call unchecked. Germline CDR1 SQVTM, CDR2 ANQGSEA. The CDR3 has 13 amino acids. Here the CDR3 reads CSVELQGAETQYF.

This chain joins TRBV12-3 or TRBV12-4 and TRBJ1-2; TCRdb's D gene call, TRBD1, goes unchecked for lack of DNA. CDR3 length: 13 residues. CDR3 region: CASSLSRDGGYTF.

The chain couples TRBV20-1 to TRBJ2-7; TCRdb reports TRBD2, a call that lacks DNA to check it against. CDR3 length equals 12 residues. Germline CDR1 reads DFQATT; CDR2 reads SNEGSKA (reference sequence). The CDR3: CSASPSEYEQYF.

The chain links TRBV2 to TRBJ2-1; the TRBD2 assignment by TCRdb is unverifiable without DNA. The CDR3 runs to 14 residues. Germline V gives CDR1 SNHLY, CDR2 FYNNEI. CDR3 in amino acids: CAILSSAIYNEQFF. Together with reference TRBV2 and TRBJ2-1, the CDR3 gives the full variable domain: EPEVTQTPSHQVTQMGQEVILRCVPISNHLYFYWYRQILGQKVEFLVSFYNNEISEKSEIFDDQFSVERPDGSNFTLKIRSTKLEDSAMYFCAILSSAIYNEQFFGPGTRLTVL.

The V call is TRBV29-1, the J call TRBJ2-2; lacking DNA, the TRBD1 call made by TCRdb goes unchecked. The CDR3 length is 14 residues. Germline V gives CDR1 SQVTM, CDR2 ANQGSEA. The CDR3: CSAKGQALEGELFF.

The CDR3 region is CASSQPTSGRKNEQFF. The chain employs TRBV4-1 and TRBJ2-1; lacking DNA, the TRBD2 call made by TCRdb goes unchecked. Germline CDR1 MGHRA, CDR2 YSYEKL. This CDR3 comprises 16 residues.